This T cell receptor beta chain was recovered during a study of Graves' ophthalmopathy and Graves' hyperthyroidism. This clonotype was found many times. As yet, its antigen is unknown. Study-level results: Among thyroid clonotypes expanded above 0.001 frequency, most also appeared in blood.

Germline V CDR1 and CDR2: DFQATT, SNEGSKA (reference sequence). Trimming took off 1 base at V and 4 bases at J, with 7 bases between the two ends. This CDR3 is built from 13 residues. RNA transcripts provided the template for amplifying TCR beta CDR3 regions. HTBI primers served in a first-round RT-PCR, which a second-round multiplex PCR followed. TCRdb re-derived calls from the multiplex PCR reads in MiXCR, one entry per CDR3 protein. The sample has 400,000 to 500,000 distinct CDR3 sequences; about 21% are singletons. The chain is built from TRBV20-1 and TRBJ2-2; D is uncertain. Input material: peripheral blood. The sequence derives from a woman aged 18-29 years with stable Graves' hyperthyroidism. DNA for the CDR3: TGCAGTGCTAGAGGGTTTGGCACCGGGGAGCTGTTTTTT. Translated, it gives CSARGFGTGELFF.